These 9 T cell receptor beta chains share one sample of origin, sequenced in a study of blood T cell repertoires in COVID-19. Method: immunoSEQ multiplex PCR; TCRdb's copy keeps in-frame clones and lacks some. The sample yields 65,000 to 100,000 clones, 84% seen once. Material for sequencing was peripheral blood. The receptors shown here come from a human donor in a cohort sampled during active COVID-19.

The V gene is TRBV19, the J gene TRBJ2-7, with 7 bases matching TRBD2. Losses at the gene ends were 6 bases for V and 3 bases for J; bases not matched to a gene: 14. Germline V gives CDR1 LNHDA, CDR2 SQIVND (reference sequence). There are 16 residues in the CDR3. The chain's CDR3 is CASRRTPTSPHYEQYF. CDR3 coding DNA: TGTGCCAGTAGGCGGACCCCGACTAGCCCTCACTACGAGCAGTACTTC.

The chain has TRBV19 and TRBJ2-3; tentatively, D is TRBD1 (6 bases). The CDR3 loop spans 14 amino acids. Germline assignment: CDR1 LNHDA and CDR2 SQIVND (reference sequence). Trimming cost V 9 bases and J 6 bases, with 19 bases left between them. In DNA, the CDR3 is TGTGCCAGACCCCCGAGGGGGAAGAGGGATACGCAGTATTTT. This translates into CARPPRGKRDTQYF.

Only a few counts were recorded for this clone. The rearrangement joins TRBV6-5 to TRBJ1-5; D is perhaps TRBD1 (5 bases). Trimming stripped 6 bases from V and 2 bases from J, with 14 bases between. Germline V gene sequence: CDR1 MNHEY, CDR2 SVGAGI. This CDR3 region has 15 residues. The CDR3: CASRAGNSGNQPQHF. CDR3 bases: TGTGCCAGCAGAGCAGGGAACTCCGGCAATCAGCCCCAGCATTTT.

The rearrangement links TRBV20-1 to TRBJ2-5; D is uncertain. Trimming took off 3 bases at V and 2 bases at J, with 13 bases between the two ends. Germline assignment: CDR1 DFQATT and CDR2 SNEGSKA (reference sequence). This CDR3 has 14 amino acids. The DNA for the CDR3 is TGCAGTGCTAGTTTGTGGAGCCGTCAAGAGACCCAGTACTTC. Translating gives CSASLWSRQETQYF.

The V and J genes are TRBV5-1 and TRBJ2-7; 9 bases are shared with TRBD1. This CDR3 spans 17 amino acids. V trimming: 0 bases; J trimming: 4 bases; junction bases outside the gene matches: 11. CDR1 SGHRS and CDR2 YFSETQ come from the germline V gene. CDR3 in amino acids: CASSLEGADRGLYEQYF. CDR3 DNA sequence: TGCGCCAGCAGCTTGGAGGGCGCGGACAGGGGTCTGTACGAGCAGTACTTC.

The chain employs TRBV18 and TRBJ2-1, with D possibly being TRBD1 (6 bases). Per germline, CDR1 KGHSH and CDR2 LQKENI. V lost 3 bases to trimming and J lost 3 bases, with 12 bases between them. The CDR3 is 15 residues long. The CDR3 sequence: CASSPSTGLYNEQFF. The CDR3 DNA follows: TGTGCCAGCTCACCTTCGACAGGTCTCTACAATGAGCAGTTCTTC. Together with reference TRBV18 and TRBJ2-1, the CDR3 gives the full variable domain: NAGVMQNPRHLVRRRGQEARLRCSPMKGHSHVYWYRQLPEEGLKFMVYLQKENIIDESGMPKERFSAEFPKEGPSILRIQQVVRGDSAAYFCASSPSTGLYNEQFFGPGTRLTVL.

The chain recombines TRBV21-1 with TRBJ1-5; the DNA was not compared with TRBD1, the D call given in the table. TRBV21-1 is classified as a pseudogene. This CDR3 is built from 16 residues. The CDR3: CASSKFSRPSNQPQHF. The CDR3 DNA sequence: TGTGCCAGCAGCAAATTCAGCAGGCCTAGCAATCAGCCCCAGCATTTT.

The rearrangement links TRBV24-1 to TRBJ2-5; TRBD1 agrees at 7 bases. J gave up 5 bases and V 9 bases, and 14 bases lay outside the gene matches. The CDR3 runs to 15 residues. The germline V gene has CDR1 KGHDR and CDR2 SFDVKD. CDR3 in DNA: TGTGCCACCGGGAGACAGGGCCAGATTGGGGAGACCCAGTACTTC. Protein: CATGRQGQIGETQYF.

The CDR3 bases are TGTGCCAGCAGTGAAGGACCAGGGATTGGGCCCCAGCATTTT. Amino acids: CASSEGPGIGPQHF. The chain recombines TRBV2 with TRBJ1-5; D is perhaps TRBD1 (5 bases). Trimming stripped 1 base from V and 9 bases from J, with 13 bases between. CDR1 SNHLY and CDR2 FYNNEI come from the germline V gene. CDR3 length: 14 amino acids.